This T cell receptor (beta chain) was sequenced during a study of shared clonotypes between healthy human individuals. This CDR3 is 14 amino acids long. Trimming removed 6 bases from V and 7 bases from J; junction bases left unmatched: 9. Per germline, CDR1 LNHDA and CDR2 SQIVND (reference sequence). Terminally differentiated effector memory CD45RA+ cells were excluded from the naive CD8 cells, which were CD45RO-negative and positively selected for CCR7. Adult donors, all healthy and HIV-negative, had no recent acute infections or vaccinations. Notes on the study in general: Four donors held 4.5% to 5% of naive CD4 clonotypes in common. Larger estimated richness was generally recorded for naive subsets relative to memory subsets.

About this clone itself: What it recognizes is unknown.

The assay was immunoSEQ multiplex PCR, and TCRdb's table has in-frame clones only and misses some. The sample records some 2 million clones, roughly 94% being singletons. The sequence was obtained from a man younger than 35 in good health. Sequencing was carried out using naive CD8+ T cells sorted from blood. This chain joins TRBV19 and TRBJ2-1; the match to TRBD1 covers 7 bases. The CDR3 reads CASSRGSLMNEQFF. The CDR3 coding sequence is TGTGCCAGTAGCAGGGGGAGTCTCATGAATGAGCAGTTCTTC.